The present entry profiles one T cell receptor beta chain with its context. Assay: immunoSEQ multiplex PCR; the TCRdb copy retains only in-frame clones and omits some. The data show fewer than 15,000 clones, 79% seen once. The data are from a study of technical replicates of blood from four donors. CDR1 is SGHDT and CDR2 is YYEEEE in the germline V gene. The V end was cut by 4 bases, the J end by 5 bases, with 9 bases between. The CDR3 runs 13 residues. The chain couples TRBV5-6 to TRBJ1-4; D possibly corresponds to TRBD1 (6 bases). Source material: PBMCs. This TCR derives from a human donor in good health. CDR3 loop: CASSPRGNEKLFF. CDR3 nucleotide sequence: TGTGCCAGCAGCCCGAGGGGGAATGAAAAACTGTTTTTT.